This TCR beta chain came from a study of T cells in Graves' hyperthyroidism and ophthalmopathy. Overall study results and limits: Prediction of ophthalmopathy progression came a median roughly 6.6 months pre-onset. Most thyroid clonotypes with frequency above 0.001 were detected in blood.

This clonotype was detected ten times or more. Its antigen is undetermined. Subjects with ophthalmopathy showed a Clinical Activity Score no lower than 3, a NOSPECS grade no lower than 4, and a duration shorter than 3 months. Using RNA transcripts as the source, TCR beta CDR3 regions were amplified. Using the HTBI primer set, a first-round RT-PCR was run on the TCR CDR3. Each CDR3 protein gets one entry after TCRdb re-called the multiplex PCR reads with MiXCR. The sample has about 260,000 distinct CDR3 sequences, approximately 16% seen once. Germline CDR1 is DFQATT and CDR2 is SNEGSKA (reference sequence). The CDR3 has 15 residues. V was shortened by 0 bases and J by 4 bases, with 15 bases between the two germline ends.

Sequenced: blood. The V gene is TRBV20-1, the J gene TRBJ2-5; D perhaps matches TRBD2 (6 bases). This receptor was taken from a woman under 30 with Graves' ophthalmopathy. The CDR3, as DNA: TGCAGTGCTAGAGATCCTCAACTAGCTTTAGAGACCCAGTACTTC. Residues: CSARDPQLALETQYF.